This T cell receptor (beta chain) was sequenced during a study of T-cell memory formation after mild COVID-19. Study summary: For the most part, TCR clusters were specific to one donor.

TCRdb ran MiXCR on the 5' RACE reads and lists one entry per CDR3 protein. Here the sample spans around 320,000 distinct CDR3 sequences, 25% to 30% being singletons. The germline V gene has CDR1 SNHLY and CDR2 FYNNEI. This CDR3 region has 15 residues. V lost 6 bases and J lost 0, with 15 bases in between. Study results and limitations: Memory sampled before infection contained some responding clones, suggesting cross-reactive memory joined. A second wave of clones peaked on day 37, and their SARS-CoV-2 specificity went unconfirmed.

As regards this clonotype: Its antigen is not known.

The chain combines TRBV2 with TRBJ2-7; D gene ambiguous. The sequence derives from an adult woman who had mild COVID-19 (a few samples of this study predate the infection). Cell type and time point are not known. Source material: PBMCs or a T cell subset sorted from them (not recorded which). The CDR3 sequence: CASRKDRSYSYEQYF. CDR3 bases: TGTGCCAGCAGGAAGGACCGATCCTACTCCTACGAGCAGTACTTC.